This TCR beta chain emerged from a study of shared T cell receptors in the human thymus. Data came from immunoSEQ multiplex PCR; TCRdb stores just in-frame clones and leaves some out. Found here are about 710,000 clones, 80% to 90% of them singletons; the top ten hold under 0.01%. This CDR3 comprises 16 residues. The germline V and J ends were trimmed by 2 bases and 5 bases, with 15 bases remaining between them. Germline assignment: CDR1 SGHDN and CDR2 FVKESK. The same sample was also used in a study of human thymus T cells.

Sequencing was performed on thymocytes. This sequence joins TRBV14 and TRBJ2-2; tentatively, D is TRBD2 (5 bases). This TCR was sampled from a boy younger than two with a congenital heart defect. CDR3 region: CASSQTGSRGTGELFF. CDR3 DNA sequence: TGTGCCAGCAGCCAAACGGGCAGCCGCGGGACCGGGGAGCTGTTTTTT. Filled out from reference TRBV14 and TRBJ2-2, the complete variable domain reads EAGVTQFPSHSVIEKGQTVTLRCDPISGHDNLYWYRRVMGKEIKFLLHFVKESKQDESGMPNNRFLAERTGGTYSTLKVQPAELEDSGVYFCASSQTGSRGTGELFFGEGSRLTVL.